One and the same sample provided the 30 T cell receptor beta chains below, sequenced in a study of cytomegalovirus exposure and HLA in healthy donors. The PCR used 60 Vbeta and 13 Jbeta primers. The assay was immunoSEQ multiplex PCR, and TCRdb's table has in-frame clones only and misses some. The table lists roughly 120,000 clones, 78% of them singletons. Sequenced sample: PBMCs. The receptors stem from a man aged 40-49 years in good health and CMV-seronegative.

This chain links TRBV9 with TRBJ2-7; TRBD1 matches at 9 bases. V lost 4 bases and J lost 2; bases outside the gene matches: 4. The CDR3 length is 14 residues. The V gene's germline CDR1 is SGDLS and CDR2 YYNGEE. Here the CDR3 DNA reads TGTGCCAGCAGCTACCGGGACAGGGCCTACGAGCAGTACTTC. This sequence encodes CASSYRDRAYEQYF.

V is TRBV7-2 and J is TRBJ1-5, with D unclear. In germline, CDR1 is SGHTA, CDR2 FQGNSA. There are 18 residues in the CDR3. The V end was cut by 1 base, the J end by 2 bases, with 18 bases between. The CDR3 coding sequence is TGTGCCAGCAGCTTAGGATCCAGGATGGAATCGGGCAATCAGCCCCAGCATTTT. This encodes CASSLGSRMESGNQPQHF.

The rearrangement uses TRBV5-1 and TRBJ1-1; 7 bases are shared with TRBD1. The V gene end was trimmed by 4 bases and the J gene end by 11 bases; junction bases not matched to a gene: 20. Germline V gene sequence: CDR1 SGHRS, CDR2 YFSETQ. The CDR3 runs to 16 residues. The CDR3 region is CASSLLPLGQTIMAFF. DNA of the CDR3: TGCGCCAGCAGCCTGCTACCGTTGGGACAGACGATAATGGCTTTCTTT.

In this sample, this clone turned up a few times. J is TRBJ1-6 and V is TRBV4-2; D is perhaps TRBD1 (5 bases). V was cut by 1 base and J by 9 bases, with 13 bases left in between. This CDR3 has 15 residues. Germline V CDR1 and CDR2: LGHNA, YNFKEQ. The chain's CDR3 is CASSQAIFGGSPLHF. In DNA form, the CDR3 reads TGTGCCAGCAGCCAAGCTATTTTCGGGGGTTCACCCCTCCACTTT.

The CDR3 nucleotides are TGTGCCAGCAGCTTGAAGGCGGCGGGGTCTCGTCCCTACGAGCAGTACTTC. Its translation is CASSLKAAGSRPYEQYF. This rearrangement joins TRBV5-4 to TRBJ2-7; D may be TRBD2 (6 bases). This CDR3 has 17 amino acids. Trimming removed 1 base from V and 2 bases from J, with 19 bases in between. From germline, CDR1 is SGHNT and CDR2 YYREEE (reference sequence).

The genes are TRBV6-5 and TRBJ2-7, with 7 bases lining up with TRBD2. CDR3 length equals 15 residues. V shed 5 bases, J shed 3 bases, and the junction held 10 bases outside the gene matches. Germline CDR1 is MNHEY and CDR2 is SVGAGI. Here the CDR3 DNA reads TGTGCCAGCAGTACCACCGGGACTACATTCTACGAGCAGTACTTC. It codes for CASSTTGTTFYEQYF.

The chain links TRBV4-2 to TRBJ1-6, with 7 nucleotides matching TRBD1. The germline V gene encodes CDR1 LGHNA and CDR2 YNFKEQ. The length of the CDR3 is 16 residues. V lost 4 bases and J lost 10; bases outside the gene matches: 13. The CDR3 coding sequence is TGTGCCAGCAGCCCATTCCCGAGGACAGGTAAATCACCCCTCCACTTT. The encoded protein is CASSPFPRTGKSPLHF.

The chain links TRBV19 to TRBJ1-2; TRBD1 is a possible D gene (5 bases). CDR1 and CDR2 (germline): LNHDA, SQIVND (reference sequence). V was shortened by 7 bases and J by 2 bases, with 14 bases between the two germline ends. The CDR3 contains 14 residues. CDR3 sequence reads: CASISNQGNYGYTF. As DNA, the CDR3 is TGTGCCAGTATCTCAAACCAGGGCAACTATGGCTACACCTTC. Looking up the rest from reference TRBV19 and TRBJ1-2 gives the full variable domain: DGGITQSPKYLFRKEGQNVTLSCEQNLNHDAMYWYRQDPGQGLRLIYYSQIVNDFQKGDIAEGYSVSREKKESFPLTVTSAQKNPTAFYLCASISNQGNYGYTFGSGTRLTVV.

This chain connects TRBV30 to TRBJ1-2, with 9 positions matching TRBD1. Germline CDR1 and CDR2: GTSNPN and SVGIG (reference sequence). Trimming cost V 7 bases and J 2 bases; bases outside gene matches: 2. This CDR3 is built from 12 residues. CDR3 sequence reads: CASTGGNYGYTF. CDR3 DNA sequence: TGTGCCTCAACAGGGGGCAACTATGGCTACACCTTC.

The V call is TRBV7-9, the J call TRBJ2-7; weak D call: TRBD2 (6 bases). The CDR3 runs 14 residues. V was trimmed by 8 bases and J by 2 bases, leaving 16 bases between them. Germline assignment: CDR1 SEHNR and CDR2 FQNEAQ (reference sequence). In DNA form, the CDR3 reads TGTGCCAGCCACGGGGGAGAGGGGACCTACGAGCAGTACTTC. Amino acids: CASHGGEGTYEQYF.

The V call is TRBV5-1, the J call TRBJ2-6, with D possibly being TRBD1 (6 bases). The CDR3 spans 15 residues. The V gene's germline CDR1 is SGHRS and CDR2 YFSETQ. The ends were cut back, 5 bases at V and 0 bases at J, with 9 bases in the middle. CDR3 region: CASSAGASGANVLTF. The CDR3 nucleotides read TGCGCCAGCAGTGCAGGGGCCTCTGGGGCCAACGTCCTGACTTTC.

The rearrangement links TRBV5-1 to TRBJ1-4; D perhaps matches TRBD1 (6 bases). The germline V gene encodes CDR1 SGHRS and CDR2 YFSETQ. V was cut by 0 bases and J by 8 bases, with 11 bases left in between. The CDR3 totals 14 residues. The CDR3: CASSLVQGEEKLFF. CDR3 bases: TGCGCCAGCAGCTTGGTACAGGGCGAGGAAAAACTGTTTTTT.

The chain couples TRBV10-3 to TRBJ1-5; 7 bases fit TRBD1. Germline values: CDR1 ENHRY, CDR2 SYGVKD. V lost 10 bases to trimming and J lost 2 bases; unmatched junction nucleotides: 11. The CDR3 is made up of 15 amino acids. The CDR3 loop is CATGGRGFGNQPQHF. The CDR3 nucleotides read TGTGCCACAGGGGGTAGGGGATTTGGCAATCAGCCCCAGCATTTT.

The rearrangement uses TRBV2 and TRBJ2-2; the D gene is possibly TRBD2 (6 bases). Between the trimmed V and J ends, which lost 7 bases and 4 bases, there was a span of 10 bases. The CDR3 length is 13 residues. Germline values: CDR1 SNHLY, CDR2 FYNNEI. The CDR3 DNA follows: TGTGCCAGCAAATTGGGAGGCACCGGGGAGCTGTTTTTT. Its translation is CASKLGGTGELFF.

This clone has a handful of counts. The chain recombines TRBV6-5 with TRBJ1-2, with 11 bases aligning to TRBD1. Germline lookup yields CDR1 MNHEY and CDR2 SVGAGI. The length of the CDR3 is 14 residues. V was clipped by 0 bases and J by 10 bases; unmatched bases: 4. The CDR3 loop reads CASSYSMDRGLYTF. The CDR3 nucleotides read TGTGCCAGCAGTTACTCGATGGACAGGGGGCTCTACACCTTC.

The gene calls are TRBV28 and TRBJ2-7, with D possibly matching TRBD2 (5 bases). The CDR3 is 14 amino acids. Germline V gives CDR1 MDHEN, CDR2 SYDVKM. The germline V and J ends were trimmed by 5 bases and 1 base, with 12 bases remaining between them. The CDR3 sequence is CASSPMTGSYEQYF. The CDR3 region has the DNA TGTGCCAGCAGTCCAATGACGGGATCCTACGAGCAGTACTTC.

The V gene is TRBV5-8, the J gene TRBJ2-5, with TRBD1 matching 7 bases. Germline V gene lookup returns CDR1 SGHTS and CDR2 YDEGEE. V dropped 2 bases and J dropped 14; count of bases not matched to a gene: 18. The CDR3 runs to 15 residues. This CDR3 is CASSLLRTGTARIYF. The CDR3 nucleotides read TGTGCCAGCAGCTTACTTAGGACAGGCACCGCCCGGATCTACTTC.

The J gene is TRBJ2-2, the V gene TRBV28, with D possibly matching TRBD2 (5 bases). The germline V gene has CDR1 MDHEN and CDR2 SYDVKM. V lost 6 bases, J lost 8 bases, and 10 bases lay in between. The CDR3 totals 12 residues. CDR3 in amino acids: CASSLEVGELFF. CDR3 nucleotide sequence: TGTGCCAGCAGCCTGGAGGTGGGGGAGCTGTTTTTT. Combining the CDR3 with reference TRBV28 and TRBJ2-2 gives the whole variable domain DVKVTQSSRYLVKRTGEKVFLECVQDMDHENMFWYRQDPGLGLRLIYFSYDVKMKEKGDIPEGYSVSREKKERFSLILESASTNQTSMYLCASSLEVGELFFGEGSRLTVL.

The chain recombines TRBV7-2 with TRBJ2-7, with D unclear. The V end was cut by 2 bases, the J end by 7 bases, with 15 bases between. This CDR3 is built from 14 residues. Germline V gives CDR1 SGHTA, CDR2 FQGNSA. Here the CDR3 DNA reads TGTGCCAGCAGCTTATATAACCAGATTCAGGAGCAGTACTTC. This encodes CASSLYNQIQEQYF. Based on the CDR3 plus reference TRBV7-2 and TRBJ2-7, the full variable domain is GAGVSQSPSNKVTEKGKDVELRCDPISGHTALYWYRQSLGQGLEFLIYFQGNSAPDKSGLPSDRFSAERTGGSVSTLTIQRTQQEDSAVYLCASSLYNQIQEQYFGPGTRLTVT.

This chain connects TRBV27 to TRBJ1-2, with TRBD1 as a possible D gene (5 bases). CDR3 size: 15 residues. Trimming stripped 4 bases from V and 2 bases from J, with 14 bases between. CDR1 and CDR2 (germline): MNHEY, SMNVEV (reference sequence). CDR3 sequence: CASSWGGDLNYGYTF. In DNA form, the CDR3 reads TGTGCCAGCAGTTGGGGGGGTGACTTGAACTATGGCTACACCTTC.

The V and J genes are TRBV9 and TRBJ1-2; D unclear. Per germline, CDR1 SGDLS and CDR2 YYNGEE. V lost 6 bases and J 7 bases, leaving 19 bases between the germline ends. The length of the CDR3 is 14 residues. The CDR3 protein is CASNPNEQTIGYTF. As DNA, the CDR3 is TGTGCCAGCAACCCTAATGAACAAACTATTGGCTACACCTTC.

The rearrangement links TRBV18 to TRBJ1-2; D unclear. From germline, CDR1 is KGHSH and CDR2 LQKENI. The V end was cut by 2 bases, the J end by 4 bases, with 17 bases between. The length of the CDR3 is 16 residues. CDR3 protein: CASSPVMMDRGYGYTF. As DNA, the CDR3 is TGTGCCAGCTCACCAGTTATGATGGATAGAGGCTATGGCTACACCTTC.

This sequence joins TRBV7-2 and TRBJ1-4; D unclear. The CDR3 covers 15 residues. The ends were cut back, 2 bases at V and 3 bases at J, with 10 bases in the middle. CDR1 and CDR2 (germline): SGHTA, FQGNSA. The chain's CDR3 is CASSLSPGANEKLFF. CDR3 nucleotide sequence: TGTGCCAGCAGCTTATCGCCCGGAGCTAATGAAAAACTGTTTTTT.

The chain uses TRBV7-2 and TRBJ1-4, with 8 bases fitting TRBD1. CDR1 SGHTA and CDR2 FQGNSA come from the germline V gene. CDR3 length: 14 amino acids. V shed 5 bases and J 7 bases; nucleotides not matched to a gene: 6. The chain's CDR3 is CASSQDRGSEKLFF. The CDR3 DNA is TGTGCCAGCAGCCAAGACAGGGGCTCTGAAAAACTGTTTTTT.

This clone has a handful of counts. The chain recombines TRBV7-2 with TRBJ1-2; 10 bases agree with TRBD1. From germline, CDR1 is SGHTA and CDR2 FQGNSA. The CDR3 loop spans 18 amino acids. Trimming cost V 5 bases and J 6 bases; bases outside gene matches: 18. CDR3 in DNA: TGTGCCAGCAGCCGACGGGACAGGGGCATTTTCTATGACAATGGCTACACCTTC. Residues: CASSRRDRGIFYDNGYTF.

This clone showed up just a few times. The chain combines TRBV7-9 with TRBJ1-3; TRBD1 aligns across 8 bases. Germline CDR1 SEHNR, CDR2 FQNEAQ (reference sequence). J was trimmed by 4 bases and V by 5 bases; bases with no gene match: 10. This CDR3 has 16 amino acids. CDR3 protein: CASSTMQGANGNTIYF. In nucleotides, the CDR3 is TGTGCCAGCAGCACCATGCAGGGGGCAAACGGAAACACCATATATTTT.

This clone is a singleton in its sample. The chain recombines TRBV7-6 with TRBJ1-1; no clear D gene. Germline CDR1 reads SGHVS; CDR2 reads FNYEAQ. This CDR3 is built from 14 residues. V was cut by 2 bases and J by 0 bases, with 7 bases left in between. The CDR3 loop is CASSLLSMNTEAFF. CDR3 coding DNA: TGTGCCAGCAGCTTACTGAGCATGAACACTGAAGCTTTCTTT. The complete variable domain, with remaining parts taken from reference TRBV7-6 and TRBJ1-1, reads GAGVSQSPRYKVTKRGQDVALRCDPISGHVSLYWYRQALGQGPEFLTYFNYEAQQDKSGLPNDRFSAERPEGSISTLTIQRTEQRDSAMYRCASSLLSMNTEAFFGQGTRLTVV.

The chain is built from TRBV18 and TRBJ2-3; D is ambiguous. V gave up 1 base and J gave up 0 bases, with 8 bases separating them. Germline V lookup: CDR1 KGHSH, CDR2 LQKENI. The CDR3 loop spans 15 amino acids. CDR3 in DNA: TGTGCCAGCTCACCACTCACAGATAGCACAGATACGCAGTATTTT. Protein: CASSPLTDSTDTQYF.

The V gene is TRBV5-6, the J gene TRBJ2-4, with a possible D match to TRBD1 (6 bases). The V end lost 8 bases, the J end lost 6 bases, and 27 bases lay between the germline ends. CDR1 SGHDT and CDR2 YYEEEE come from the germline V gene. The CDR3 sequence is 17 residues long. This CDR3 reads CARPYRDLTSWRNIQYF. CDR3 bases: TGTGCCAGACCCTACAGGGACCTCACCTCGTGGAGAAACATTCAGTACTTC.

The chain links TRBV19 to TRBJ1-6; D might be TRBD1 (6 bases). The germline V and J ends were trimmed by 8 bases and 14 bases, with 16 bases remaining between them. The CDR3 loop spans 12 amino acids. Per the germline V gene, CDR1 is LNHDA and CDR2 is SQIVND (reference sequence). For the CDR3, the DNA is TGTGCCAGTTCAACAGGGAATCCGACCCTCCACTTT. Amino acid sequence: CASSTGNPTLHF.